The sequence of this T cell receptor (beta chain) was determined in a study of T cell responses to AZD1222 COVID-19 vaccine. Study summary: Whether given at about 4 or about 12 weeks, second doses were pooled. Study-level results: None of the repertoires were sampled until the peak T cell response had passed. Seropositivity was recorded at baseline in only five to seven AZD1222 recipients. After two AZD1222 doses, spike-specific TCR breadth and depth rose versus day 0.

Assay used: immunoSEQ multiplex PCR; TCRdb lists only in-frame clones, some missing. This sample has tens of thousands of clones, with 70% to 85% found just once. J gave up 8 bases and V 2 bases, and 19 bases lay outside the gene matches. The germline gives CDR1 SGDLS, CDR2 YYNGEE. The CDR3 has 18 residues. Remarks on this clone: Its antigen remains unknown.

The source material was peripheral blood, sampled on day 0 of AZD1222 vaccination. This chain links TRBV9 with TRBJ1-2; 9 bases are shared with TRBD1. The TCR sequence derives from an adult in good health. Written as DNA, the CDR3 is TGTGCCAGCAGCGTTAGGGACAGGGCACTCACCGCGGGGGACGGCTACACCTTC. Its protein is CASSVRDRALTAGDGYTF.